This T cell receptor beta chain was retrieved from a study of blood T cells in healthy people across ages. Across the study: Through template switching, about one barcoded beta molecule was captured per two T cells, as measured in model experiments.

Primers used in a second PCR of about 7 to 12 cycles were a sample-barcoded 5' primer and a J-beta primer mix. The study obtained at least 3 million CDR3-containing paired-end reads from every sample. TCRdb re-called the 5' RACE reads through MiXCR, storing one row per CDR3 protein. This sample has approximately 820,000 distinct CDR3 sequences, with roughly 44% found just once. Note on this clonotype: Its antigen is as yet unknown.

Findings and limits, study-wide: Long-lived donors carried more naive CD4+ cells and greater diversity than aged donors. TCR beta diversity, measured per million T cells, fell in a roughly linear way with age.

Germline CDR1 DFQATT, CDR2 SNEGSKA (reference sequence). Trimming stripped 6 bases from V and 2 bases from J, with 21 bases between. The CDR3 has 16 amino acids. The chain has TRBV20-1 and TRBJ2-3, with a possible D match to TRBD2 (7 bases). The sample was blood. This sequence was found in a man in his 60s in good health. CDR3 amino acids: CSARPVTGGNTDTQYF. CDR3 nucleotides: TGCAGTGCCCGACCGGTGACGGGGGGCAACACAGATACGCAGTATTTT.